This T cell receptor beta chain was retrieved from a study of blood T cell repertoires in COVID-19. The overall study: Collection of acute and convalescent COVID-19 samples took place in the United States, Italy and Spain.

Individuals aged 18 to 89 years were recruited from approximately 24 US areas. Cohort 3 recovered donors had two negative PCRs, clearance, or symptom resolution. In the authors' workflow: It was from reference gene primer amplification that nucleated cell counts were estimated. This table comes from immunoSEQ multiplex PCR, and its TCRdb copy is limited to in-frame clones, with some not included. The V and J calls and clone size were taken over from that table, and D and trimming were inferred from the DNA. The sample records about 240,000 clones, approximately 90% being singletons. Per germline, CDR1 MDHEN and CDR2 SYDVKM. The CDR3 is 15 residues long. The V end lost 3 bases, the J end lost 0 bases, and 9 bases lay between the germline ends.

The sample was PBMCs or T cells enriched from blood (not recorded which). This clonotype was sampled from a woman in her twenties or thirties who had recovered from COVID-19. The chain carries TRBV28 and TRBJ1-3; D gene uncertain. The CDR3 nucleotides are TGTGCCAGCAGTTTCCCCCCCGGCTCTGGAAACACCATATATTTT. Translating it yields CASSFPPGSGNTIYF.